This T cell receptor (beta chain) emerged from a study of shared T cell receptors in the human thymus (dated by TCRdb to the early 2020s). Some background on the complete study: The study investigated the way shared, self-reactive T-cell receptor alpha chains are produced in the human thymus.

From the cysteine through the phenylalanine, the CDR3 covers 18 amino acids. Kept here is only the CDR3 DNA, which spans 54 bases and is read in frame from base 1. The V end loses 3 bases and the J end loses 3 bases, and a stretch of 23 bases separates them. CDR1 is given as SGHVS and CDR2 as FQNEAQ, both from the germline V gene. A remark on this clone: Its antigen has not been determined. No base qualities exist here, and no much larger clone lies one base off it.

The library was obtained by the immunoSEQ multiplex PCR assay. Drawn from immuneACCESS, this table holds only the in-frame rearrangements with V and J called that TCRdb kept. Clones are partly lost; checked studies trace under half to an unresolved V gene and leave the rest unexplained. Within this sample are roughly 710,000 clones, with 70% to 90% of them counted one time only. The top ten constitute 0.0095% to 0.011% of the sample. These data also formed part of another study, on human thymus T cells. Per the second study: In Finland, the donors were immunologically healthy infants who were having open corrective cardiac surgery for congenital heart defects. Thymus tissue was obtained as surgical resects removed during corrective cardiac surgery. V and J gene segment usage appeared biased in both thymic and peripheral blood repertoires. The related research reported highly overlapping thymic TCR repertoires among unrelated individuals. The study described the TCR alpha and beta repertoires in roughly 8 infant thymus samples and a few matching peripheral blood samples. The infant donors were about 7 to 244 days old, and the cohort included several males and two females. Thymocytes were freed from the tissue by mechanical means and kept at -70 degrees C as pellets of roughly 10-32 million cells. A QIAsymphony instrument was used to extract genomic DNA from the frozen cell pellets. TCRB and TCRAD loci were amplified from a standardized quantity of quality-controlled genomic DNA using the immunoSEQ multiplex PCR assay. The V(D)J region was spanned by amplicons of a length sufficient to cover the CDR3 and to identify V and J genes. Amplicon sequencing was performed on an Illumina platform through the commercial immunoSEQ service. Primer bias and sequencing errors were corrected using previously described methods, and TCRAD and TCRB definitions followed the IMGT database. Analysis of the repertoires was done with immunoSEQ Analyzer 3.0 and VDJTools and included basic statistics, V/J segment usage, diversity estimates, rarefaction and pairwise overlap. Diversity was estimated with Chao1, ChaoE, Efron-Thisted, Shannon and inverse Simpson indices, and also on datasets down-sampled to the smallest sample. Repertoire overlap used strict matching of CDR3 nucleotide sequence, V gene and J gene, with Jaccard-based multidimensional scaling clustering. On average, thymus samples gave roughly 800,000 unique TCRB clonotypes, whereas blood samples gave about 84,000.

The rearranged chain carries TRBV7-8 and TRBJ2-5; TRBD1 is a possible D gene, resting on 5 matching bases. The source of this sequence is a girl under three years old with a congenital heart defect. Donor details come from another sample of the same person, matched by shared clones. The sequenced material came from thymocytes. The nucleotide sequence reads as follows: TGTGCCAGCAGCTTTACCCCCCCTCCCGTAGTACAGGAAGAGACCCAGTACTTC. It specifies CASSFTPPPVVQEETQYF. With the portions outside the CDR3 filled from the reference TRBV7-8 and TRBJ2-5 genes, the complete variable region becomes GAGVSQSPRYKVAKRGQDVALRCDPISGHVSLFWYQQALGQGPEFLTYFQNEAQLDKSGLPSDRFFAERPEGSVSTLKIQRTQQEDSAVYLCASSFTPPPVVQEETQYFGPGTRLLVL.